A few counts support the clone carrying this T cell receptor (beta chain). Produced via immunoSEQ multiplex PCR; TCRdb's table is partial and in-frame only. The table lists approximately 30,000 clones, around 80% of them singletons, with approximately 1% in the top ten. The CDR3 contains 14 residues. Trimming cost V 3 bases and J 2 bases, with 10 bases left between them. Germline CDR1 and CDR2: SGHNT and YENEEA. These data belong to a study of T cells in narcolepsy. This clonotype was sampled from a human donor in good health. The chain combines TRBV11-3 with TRBJ1-2, with D unresolved. Material for sequencing was memory (CD45RA-) CD4+ T cells from blood. DNA for the CDR3: TGTGCCAGCAGCTTTGGGGAGTTCAACTATGGCTACACCTTC. Translated, it gives CASSFGEFNYGYTF. The variable domain in full, with the rest retrieved from reference TRBV11-3 and TRBJ1-2, is EAGVVQSPRYKIIEKKQPVAFWCNPISGHNTLYWYLQNLGQGPELLIRYENEEAVDDSQLPKDRFSAERLKGVDSTLKIQPAELGDSAVYLCASSFGEFNYGYTFGSGTRLTVV.